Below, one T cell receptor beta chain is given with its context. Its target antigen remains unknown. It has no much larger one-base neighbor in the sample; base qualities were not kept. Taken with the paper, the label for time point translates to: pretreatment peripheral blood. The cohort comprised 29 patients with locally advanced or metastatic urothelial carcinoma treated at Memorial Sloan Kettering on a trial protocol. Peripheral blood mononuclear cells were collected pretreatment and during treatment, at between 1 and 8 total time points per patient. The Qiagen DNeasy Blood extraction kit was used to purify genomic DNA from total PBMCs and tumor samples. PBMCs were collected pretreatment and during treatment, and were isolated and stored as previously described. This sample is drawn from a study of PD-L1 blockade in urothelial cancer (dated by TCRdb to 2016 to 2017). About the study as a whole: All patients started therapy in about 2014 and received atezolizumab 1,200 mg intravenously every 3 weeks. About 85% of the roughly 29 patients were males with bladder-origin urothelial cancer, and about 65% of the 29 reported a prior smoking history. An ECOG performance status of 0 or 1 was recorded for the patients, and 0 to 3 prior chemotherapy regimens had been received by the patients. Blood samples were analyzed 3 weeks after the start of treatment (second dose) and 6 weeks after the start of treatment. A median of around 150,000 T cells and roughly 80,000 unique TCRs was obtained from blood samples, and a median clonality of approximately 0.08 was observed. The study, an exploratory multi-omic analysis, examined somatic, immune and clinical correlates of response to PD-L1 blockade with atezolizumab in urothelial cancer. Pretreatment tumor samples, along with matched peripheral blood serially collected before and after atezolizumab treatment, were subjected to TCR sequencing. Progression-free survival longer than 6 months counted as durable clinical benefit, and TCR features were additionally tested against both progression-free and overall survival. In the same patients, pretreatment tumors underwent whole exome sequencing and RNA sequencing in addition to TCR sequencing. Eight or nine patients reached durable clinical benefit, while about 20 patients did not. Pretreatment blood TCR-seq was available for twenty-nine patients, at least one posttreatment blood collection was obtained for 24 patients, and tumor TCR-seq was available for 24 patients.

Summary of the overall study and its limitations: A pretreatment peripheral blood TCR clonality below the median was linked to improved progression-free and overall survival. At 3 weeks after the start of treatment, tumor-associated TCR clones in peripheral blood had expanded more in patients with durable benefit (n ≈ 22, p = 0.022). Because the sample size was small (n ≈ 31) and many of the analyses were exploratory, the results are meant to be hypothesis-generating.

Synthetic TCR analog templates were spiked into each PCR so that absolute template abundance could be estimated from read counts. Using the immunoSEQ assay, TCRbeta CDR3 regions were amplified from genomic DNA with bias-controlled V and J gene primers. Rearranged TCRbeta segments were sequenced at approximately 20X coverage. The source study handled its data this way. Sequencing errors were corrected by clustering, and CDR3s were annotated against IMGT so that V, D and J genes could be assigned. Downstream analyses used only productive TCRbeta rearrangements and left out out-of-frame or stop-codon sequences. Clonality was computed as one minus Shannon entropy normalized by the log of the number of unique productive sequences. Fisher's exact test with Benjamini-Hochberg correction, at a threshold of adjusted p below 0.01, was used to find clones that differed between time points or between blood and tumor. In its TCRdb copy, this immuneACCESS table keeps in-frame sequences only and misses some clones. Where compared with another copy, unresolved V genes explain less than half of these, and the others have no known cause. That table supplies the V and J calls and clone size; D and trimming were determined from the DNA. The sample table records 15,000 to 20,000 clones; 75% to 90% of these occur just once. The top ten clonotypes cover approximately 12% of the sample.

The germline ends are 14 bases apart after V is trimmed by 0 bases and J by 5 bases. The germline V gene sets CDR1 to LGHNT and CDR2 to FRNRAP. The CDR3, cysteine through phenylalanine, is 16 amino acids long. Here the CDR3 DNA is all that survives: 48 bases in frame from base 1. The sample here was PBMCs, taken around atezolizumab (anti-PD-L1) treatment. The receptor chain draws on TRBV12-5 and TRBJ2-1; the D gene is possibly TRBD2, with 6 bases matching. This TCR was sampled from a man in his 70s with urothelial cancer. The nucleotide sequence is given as TGTGCTAGTGGTTTGGTACACTGGGGGGACCACAATGAGCAGTTCTTC. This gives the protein CASGLVHWGDHNEQFF. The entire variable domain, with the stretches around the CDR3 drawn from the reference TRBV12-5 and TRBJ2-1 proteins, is DARVTQTPRHKVTEMGQEVTMRCQPILGHNTVFWYRQTMMQGLELLAYFRNRAPLDDSGMPKDRFSAEMPDATLATLKIQPSEPRDSAVYFCASGLVHWGDHNEQFFGPGTRLTVL.